The clone carrying this T cell receptor (beta chain) showed up just a few times. The antigen is not known. This entry belongs to a study of metastatic and nonmetastatic thyroid tumors. Across the whole study: Repertoires were compared across blood and tumor or nodule tissue from malignant and benign thyroid patients.

Study-wide results and limits: Benign nodules reportedly had significantly lower TCR beta diversity than malignant thyroid tumors in blood and tumor.

Germline trimming cut 2 bases from V and 6 bases from J; bases unmatched to any gene: 1. Germline CDR1 and CDR2: MNHNS and SASEGT. The CDR3 runs 15 residues. Original analysis: A classifier of distant metastasis in papillary thyroid cancer was built from CDR3 differences (across clinicopathological groups). With MiXCR, TCRdb reprocessed the PCR reads. The V and J calls were determined by TCRdb, not by the authors. The sample contains 43,000 or so clones, 20% to 25% of which appear only once. Patients underwent thyroid surgery, and none had received any treatment before it. The rearrangement joins TRBV6-1 to TRBJ2-3; 14 bases match TRBD2. This receptor was identified in a male donor with papillary thyroid cancer or a benign thyroid nodule (not recorded which). Some clones in this sample may be carry-over from other donors' samples. The sample comprised blood. The DNA for the CDR3 is TGTGCCAGCAGTGAACGGACTAGCGGGAGGGATACGCAGTATTTT. This encodes CASSERTSGRDTQYF.